Presented here are 25 T cell receptor beta chains from one specimen sequenced in a study of tumor-infiltrating T cells and Merkel cell polyomavirus. As for the study in general: The T cells studied were CD8+ and recognized the Merkel cell polyomavirus KLL epitope.

Sequenced by immunoSEQ multiplex PCR; TCRdb stores in-frame clones only, minus some. The table lists about 25,000 clones, around 90% of them singletons. Immunohistochemistry showed robust Merkel cell polyomavirus Large T antigen staining in every patient's tumor. Material for sequencing was lymph node tissue. These receptors were taken from a man aged 50 to 59 with Merkel cell carcinoma.

The V and J genes are TRBV4-1 and TRBJ1-1, with 7 bases that match TRBD1. The J segment lost 6 bases and the V segment lost 2 bases, leaving 6 bases of the junction unmatched. The CDR3 covers 14 residues. The germline CDR1 and CDR2 sequences are MGHRA and YSYEKL. The CDR3 region has the DNA TGCGCCAGCAGCCAACAGGGGGTGACCCCTGAAGCTTTCTTT. This gives the protein CASSQQGVTPEAFF.

J is TRBJ1-3 and V is TRBV6-6; 8 bases line up with TRBD1. The CDR3 runs to 15 residues. V was pared by 6 bases and J by 9 bases, with 13 bases of the junction left unmatched. Germline V lookup: CDR1 MNHNY, CDR2 SVGAGI (reference sequence). The DNA of the CDR3 is TGTGCCAGCAGGGACAGGGTAGAGCCAAAAGGCACCATATATTTT. Translation: CASRDRVEPKGTIYF.

The chain combines TRBV30 with TRBJ2-3, with unresolved D. CDR1 and CDR2 (germline): GTSNPN, SVGIG (reference sequence). The CDR3 is made up of 15 amino acids. With 3 bases removed from V and 5 bases from J, the gap between germline ends came to 18 bases. The CDR3 DNA sequence: TGTGCCTGGAGCCCCCCGAGATCAACGAGAGATACGCAGTATTTT. Amino acids: CAWSPPRSTRDTQYF.

This chain links TRBV9 with TRBJ2-7, with TRBD2 matching 12 bases. Germline V gene data show CDR1 as SGDLS and CDR2 as YYNGEE. This CDR3 has 16 residues. V lost 3 bases to trimming and J lost 2 bases; unmatched junction nucleotides: 6. CDR3 region: CASSAGLAGSAYEQYF. The DNA for the CDR3 is TGTGCCAGCAGCGCCGGACTAGCGGGATCCGCCTACGAGCAGTACTTC.

The V gene is TRBV28, the J gene TRBJ1-2; 9 nucleotides line up with TRBD1. Germline CDR1 and CDR2: MDHEN and SYDVKM. This CDR3 region has 12 residues. V shed 11 bases and J 4 bases; nucleotides not matched to a gene: 5. The CDR3 sequence is CAGGDRAYGYTF. The CDR3 nucleotides are TGTGCCGGGGGGGACAGGGCCTATGGCTACACCTTC.

A few counts support this clone. The chain recombines TRBV27 with TRBJ2-7; the D gene is possibly TRBD2 (5 bases). Trimming shortened V by 5 bases and J by 5 bases, and 16 bases separated the two germline ends. Germline V gene lookup returns CDR1 MNHEY and CDR2 SMNVEV (reference sequence). The CDR3 consists of 14 residues. For the CDR3, the DNA is TGTGCCAGCAGTCCCGGGATCACTGACAACGAGCAGTACTTC. This sequence encodes CASSPGITDNEQYF.

This clone was observed a few times. The gene calls are TRBV6-6 and TRBJ1-2; possibly TRBD1 for D (6 bases). Per the germline V gene, CDR1 is MNHNY and CDR2 is SVGAGI (reference sequence). There are 13 residues in the CDR3. Trimming shortened V by 6 bases and J by 0 bases, and 8 bases separated the two germline ends. The CDR3 protein is CASRGTTNYGYTF. CDR3 coding DNA: TGTGCCAGCAGGGGGACAACTAACTATGGCTACACCTTC.

V gene TRBV10-1 combines with J gene TRBJ1-1; 10 bases map to TRBD1. V was clipped by 2 bases and J by 2 bases; unmatched bases: 2. Germline lookup yields CDR1 WNHNN and CDR2 SYGVQD (reference sequence). The CDR3 is 15 residues long. CDR3 loop: CASSEGTGANTEAFF. In nucleotides, the CDR3 is TGCGCCAGCAGTGAGGGGACAGGGGCCAACACTGAAGCTTTCTTT.

The V and J genes are TRBV27 and TRBJ2-1; no reliable D call. The CDR3 sequence is 13 residues long. Between the trimmed V and J ends, which lost 2 bases and 5 bases, there was a span of 7 bases. In germline, CDR1 is MNHEY, CDR2 SMNVEV (reference sequence). The CDR3 DNA is TGTGCCAGCAGTTTAGCCAGGAACAATGAGCAGTTCTTC. Translated: CASSLARNNEQFF.

This sequence joins TRBV9 and TRBJ2-7, with a tentative D call TRBD2 (5 bases). Germline V gene data show CDR1 as SGDLS and CDR2 as YYNGEE. V lost 5 bases and J lost 9, with 24 bases in between. This CDR3 comprises 15 residues. The CDR3 spells CASSTTGLPYEWQYF. CDR3 sequence (DNA): TGTGCCAGCAGTACGACTGGACTGCCCTACGAGTGGCAGTACTTC.

The rearrangement joins TRBV12-5 to TRBJ2-7; TRBD1 aligns across 9 bases. CDR3 size: 15 residues. V gave up 7 bases and J gave up 3 bases; unmatched junction bases: 10. The germline gives CDR1 LGHNT, CDR2 FRNRAP. CDR3 sequence: CASAPPGTGYYEQYF. DNA for the CDR3: TGTGCTAGTGCTCCACCCGGGACAGGGTACTACGAGCAGTACTTC.

The J gene is TRBJ1-1, the V gene TRBV29-1; TRBD1 might be the D (5 bases). Germline V gives CDR1 SQVTM, CDR2 ANQGSEA. CDR3 length equals 13 residues. V lost 6 bases and J 5 bases, leaving 16 bases between the germline ends. This CDR3 reads CSVGWGDWTEAFF. CDR3 DNA: TGCAGCGTCGGTTGGGGGGATTGGACTGAAGCTTTCTTT. The whole variable domain, filled in from reference TRBV29-1 and TRBJ1-1, reads SAVISQKPSRDICQRGTSLTIQCQVDSQVTMMFWYRQQPGQSLTLIATANQGSEATYESGFVIDKFPISRPNLTFSTLTVSNMSPEDSSIYLCSVGWGDWTEAFFGQGTRLTVV.

This sequence joins TRBV19 and TRBJ2-3, with TRBD1 matching over 7 bases. Looked up from germline, CDR1 is LNHDA and CDR2 is SQIVND (reference sequence). The CDR3 has 14 amino acids. Trimming cost V 7 bases and J 2 bases; bases outside gene matches: 6. The CDR3: CASTPGQPTDTQYF. As DNA, the CDR3 is TGTGCCAGTACCCCGGGACAGCCCACAGATACGCAGTATTTT.

This sequence joins TRBV5-4 and TRBJ2-3; 7 bases align to TRBD2. Unmatched junction bases numbered 6, after V lost 5 bases and J lost 0 bases. The germline V gene encodes CDR1 SGHNT and CDR2 YYREEE (reference sequence). This CDR3 has 15 residues. As DNA, the CDR3 is TGTGCCAGCAGTCTCTTGGGGGGGAGCACAGATACGCAGTATTTT. Translating it yields CASSLLGGSTDTQYF.

J is TRBJ2-2 and V is TRBV9, with a possible D match to TRBD1 (6 bases). The germline CDR1 and CDR2 sequences are SGDLS and YYNGEE. Trimming shortened V by 0 bases and J by 5 bases, and 8 bases separated the two germline ends. The CDR3 sequence is 14 residues long. The CDR3 coding sequence is TGTGCCAGCAGCGTAGCACAGGGAACCGGGGAGCTGTTTTTT. Translated, it gives CASSVAQGTGELFF.

This chain links TRBV7-3 with TRBJ2-1; 7 positions match TRBD1. The CDR3 is 15 residues long. Germline CDR1 reads SGHTA; CDR2 reads FQGTGA. V shed 5 bases and J 6 bases; nucleotides not matched to a gene: 10. The CDR3 sequence: CASSGQGQVGNEQFF. The CDR3 DNA follows: TGTGCCAGCAGCGGACAAGGACAGGTCGGCAATGAGCAGTTCTTC.

The chain couples TRBV7-8 to TRBJ2-5; no clear D. The J call may not be correct, given that the DNA end is closer to TRBJ2-7. The CDR3 totals 11 residues. Germline CDR1 and CDR2: SGHVS and FQNEAQ. This CDR3 reads CASSSPYEQYF. CDR3 nucleotides: TGTGCCAGCAGCTCTCCCTACGAGCAGTACTTC.

This chain uses TRBV10-1 with TRBJ1-2, with D unresolved. From germline, CDR1 is WNHNN and CDR2 SYGVQD (reference sequence). V gave up 0 bases and J gave up 8 bases, with 10 bases separating them. The CDR3 has 13 amino acids. The CDR3 DNA is TGCGCCAGCAGTGAGTCGAGAGTCCACGGCTACACCTTC. It yields the protein CASSESRVHGYTF.

The rearrangement uses TRBV7-8 and TRBJ2-3; TRBD2 agrees at 8 bases. The CDR3 runs to 16 residues. The ends lost 1 base at V and 3 bases at J; junction bases unmatched: 6. CDR1 and CDR2 (germline): SGHVS, FQNEAQ. As DNA, the CDR3 is TGTGCCAGCAGCTTAGGAGCGGGAGTGCTGACAGATACGCAGTATTTT. Its protein product is CASSLGAGVLTDTQYF. Complete variable domain (other parts from reference TRBV7-8 and TRBJ2-3): GAGVSQSPRYKVAKRGQDVALRCDPISGHVSLFWYQQALGQGPEFLTYFQNEAQLDKSGLPSDRFFAERPEGSVSTLKIQRTQQEDSAVYLCASSLGAGVLTDTQYFGPGTRLTVL.

The V call is TRBV11-2, the J call TRBJ2-7; D is ambiguous. V lost 5 bases to trimming and J lost 0 bases, with 11 bases between them. CDR1 and CDR2 (germline): SGHAT, FQNNGV. The CDR3 runs to 14 residues. CDR3 loop: CASSLRVRSYEQYF. Here the CDR3 DNA reads TGTGCCAGCAGCCTCCGGGTCCGCTCCTACGAGCAGTACTTC.

This clone showed up just a few times. The chain links TRBV28 to TRBJ2-7; TRBD1 agrees at 7 bases. In germline, CDR1 is MDHEN, CDR2 SYDVKM. The CDR3 covers 13 residues. Trimming at V came to 6 bases and at J to 6 bases, leaving 8 bases not matched to a gene. CDR3 residues: CASRPGQPSEQYF. CDR3 coding DNA: TGTGCCAGCAGACCGGGACAGCCGAGCGAGCAGTACTTC.

The V and J genes are TRBV10-1 and TRBJ2-5, with TRBD2 identical over 11 bases. The J call is uncertain, as TRBJ2-7 better fits the DNA end. The CDR3 loop spans 15 amino acids. The germline V gene encodes CDR1 WNHNN and CDR2 SYGVQD (reference sequence). The CDR3 nucleotides read TGCGCCAGCAGCGCCGGGACTAGCGGCTCCTACGAGCAGTACTTC. Residues: CASSAGTSGSYEQYF.

V and J are TRBV5-1 and TRBJ2-7, with D possibly being TRBD1 (6 bases). CDR1 and CDR2 from the germline V gene are SGHRS and YFSETQ. The CDR3 length is 13 residues. Trimming stripped 0 bases from V and 5 bases from J, with 9 bases between. CDR3 sequence: CASSLEYRDEQYF. CDR3 DNA: TGCGCCAGCAGCTTGGAGTACAGGGACGAGCAGTACTTC.

V usage is TRBV18 and J usage is TRBJ2-2; the D is unclear. The germline V gene has CDR1 KGHSH and CDR2 LQKENI. The CDR3 totals 15 residues. The V gene lost 0 bases and the J gene lost 5 bases, with 10 bases spanning the gap. CDR3 loop: CASSPPSRGTGELFF. CDR3 nucleotide sequence: TGTGCCAGCTCACCACCGAGTCGCGGAACCGGGGAGCTGTTTTTT.

The chain couples TRBV18 to TRBJ1-4, with TRBD1 as a possible D gene (6 bases). The V and J ends lost 2 bases and 3 bases respectively, with 10 bases between them. CDR1 and CDR2 (germline): KGHSH, LQKENI. This CDR3 is built from 15 residues. The chain's CDR3 is CASSPKQGPNEKLFF. The CDR3 DNA is TGTGCCAGCTCACCAAAACAGGGTCCTAATGAAAAACTGTTTTTT.